The sequence of this TCR beta chain was determined in a study of shared clonotypes between healthy human individuals. General observations from the study: Clonotype sharing across several donors was observed for around 5% of naive CD4 clonotypes.

V shed 2 bases and J shed 6 bases, with 8 bases lying between them. This CDR3 is built from 13 residues. From germline, CDR1 is SGHTA and CDR2 FQGNSA. As concerns this clone: Its antigen is undetermined.

Genomic DNA per cell subset filled all wells of several immunoSEQ plates. Some clones are missing from TCRdb's copy, which holds only in-frame ones; the method was immunoSEQ multiplex PCR. The sample yields around 1.6 million clones, around 98% seen once. Sequenced material: naive CD4+ T cells sorted from blood. Subset described: CD45RA+ positively selected. The sequence derives from a man aged 30 to 39 in good health. This rearrangement joins TRBV7-2 to TRBJ2-1, with D perhaps TRBD2 (5 bases). Here the CDR3 DNA reads TGTGCCAGCAGCTTAACAGAGGGCAATGAGCAGTTCTTC. Amino acid sequence: CASSLTEGNEQFF.